These 28 T cell receptor beta chains originate from one sample sequenced in a study of T cells in Graves' hyperthyroidism and ophthalmopathy. Amplified TCR beta CDR3 regions came from RNA transcripts. TCR CDR3 regions were first amplified by RT-PCR with HTBI primers. TCRdb reprocessed the multiplex PCR reads via MiXCR and lists one record per CDR3 protein. In the table there are about 520,000 distinct CDR3 sequences, about 24% of which are singletons. Sequencing was carried out using blood. Every receptor here comes from a woman aged 25 to 39 with Graves' ophthalmopathy.

In its sample, this clonotype was seen many times. V usage is TRBV19 and J usage is TRBJ1-1; TRBD1 matches at 8 bases. Germline CDR1 LNHDA, CDR2 SQIVND (reference sequence). The CDR3 spans 13 residues. Losses at the gene ends were 5 bases for V and 11 bases for J; bases not matched to a gene: 10. DNA for the CDR3: TGTGCCAGTAGTGGACAGGGTGGTGTGTCTGCTTTCTTT. Protein: CASSGQGGVSAFF. Variable domain in full (rest from reference TRBV19 and TRBJ1-1): DGGITQSPKYLFRKEGQNVTLSCEQNLNHDAMYWYRQDPGQGLRLIYYSQIVNDFQKGDIAEGYSVSREKKESFPLTVTSAQKNPTAFYLCASSGQGGVSAFFGQGTRLTVV.

Regarding this clonotype: A much bigger clone sits one base away, suggesting this may be a read error. This is likely a read error, given that the CDR3 carries no conserved phenylalanine or tryptophan at its end. The chain has TRBV30 and TRBJ1-2, with no clear D. CDR1 is GTSNPN, CDR2 SVGIG, per germline (reference sequence). V was shortened by 5 bases and J by 8 bases, with 21 bases between the two germline ends. CDR3 size: 14 residues. The CDR3 sequence: CAWHRTATFLGYTS. The DNA for the CDR3 is TGTGCCTGGCATAGGACCGCCACCTTCCTAGGCTACACCTCC.

This clonotype showed up many times. The CDR3 region is CASSSRESYTF. The CDR3 DNA is TGTGCCAGCAGTTCCAGGGAGAGCTACACCTTC. The rearrangement links TRBV28 to TRBJ1-2; D is possibly TRBD1 (5 bases). The CDR3 has 11 amino acids. Germline-derived CDR1 and CDR2 are MDHEN and SYDVKM. V lost 4 bases and J lost 9, with 9 bases in between.

Points on this clonotype: This clone may be a read error of a much larger clone one base away. The chain has TRBV5-6 and TRBJ1-2, with no clear D. CDR1 and CDR2 from the germline V gene are SGHDT and YYEEEE. The ends were cut back, 1 base at V and 1 base at J, with 14 bases in the middle. The CDR3 consists of 16 residues. The DNA of the CDR3 is TGTGCCAGCAGCTTGTACCCCTGGTCAGATAACTATGGCTACACCTTC. Protein product: CASSLYPWSDNYGYTF.

The chain links TRBV28 to TRBJ2-7; D is unresolved. V was clipped by 6 bases and J by 0 bases, with 12 bases between them. In germline, CDR1 is MDHEN, CDR2 SYDVKM. The CDR3 has 14 amino acids. The CDR3 sequence is CASSIPASSYEQYF. The CDR3 bases are TGTGCCAGCAGCATTCCGGCGAGCTCCTACGAGCAGTACTTC.

In its sample, this clonotype was seen many times. The chain combines TRBV2 with TRBJ1-1, with D possibly being TRBD1 (6 bases). V shed 3 bases and J shed 0 bases, with 14 bases lying between them. From germline, CDR1 is SNHLY and CDR2 FYNNEI. This CDR3 has 16 residues. CDR3 nucleotides: TGTGCCAGCAGTGATGATTGGCAGGGGATGAACACTGAAGCTTTCTTT. This codes for CASSDDWQGMNTEAFF.

The rearrangement uses TRBV24-1 and TRBJ2-5; 7 positions match TRBD2. This CDR3 comprises 13 residues. Looked up from germline, CDR1 is KGHDR and CDR2 is SFDVKD. The V and J ends lost 9 bases and 5 bases, in that order; junction bases with no gene match: 8. The CDR3: CATAGGVRETQYF. The CDR3 DNA is TGTGCCACCGCTGGGGGGGTTCGGGAGACCCAGTACTTC.

This clonotype was recorded many times. The chain uses TRBV20-1 and TRBJ2-7; 11 nucleotides agree with TRBD2. The germline gives CDR1 DFQATT, CDR2 SNEGSKA (reference sequence). J gave up 4 bases and V 3 bases, and 8 bases lay outside the gene matches. CDR3 size: 15 residues. CDR3 sequence: CSARLLAGESYEQYF. As DNA, the CDR3 is TGCAGTGCTAGGTTACTAGCGGGGGAGTCGTACGAGCAGTACTTC.

The chain uses TRBV6-1 and TRBJ1-5; TRBD1 matches at 7 bases. This CDR3 is built from 15 residues. V was pared by 6 bases and J by 1 base, with 6 bases of the junction left unmatched. Germline V gene lookup returns CDR1 MNHNS and CDR2 SASEGT. The CDR3 DNA sequence: TGTGCCAGCAGCGAGGACAGGAAAAGCAATCAGCCCCAGCATTTT. Translation: CASSEDRKSNQPQHF.

To note about this clonotype: Since no conserved phenylalanine or tryptophan closes the CDR3, a read error is the likely cause. Because the CDR3's place on the DNA is in doubt, the DNA is left out and the CDR3 is given as listed by TCRdb. The chain joins TRBV6-5 to TRBJ1-2; the table's D call of TRBD1 was not tested on the DNA. The CDR3 is made up of 13 amino acids, end residues included. Germline CDR1 reads MNHEY; CDR2 reads SVGAGI. The CDR3 protein is CASSYSGGYGYSL.

The chain is built from TRBV6-2 or TRBV6-3 and TRBJ2-7; 8 positions agree with TRBD2. Germline CDR1 MNHEY, CDR2 SVGEGT. This CDR3 is built from 16 residues. J gave up 4 bases and V 3 bases, and 11 bases lay outside the gene matches. The CDR3 is CASSYSAAGVRYEQYF. The CDR3 DNA follows: TGTGCCAGCAGTTATTCGGCAGCGGGAGTACGGTACGAGCAGTACTTC.

This chain uses TRBV12-3 or TRBV12-4 with TRBJ2-2; D is possibly TRBD2 (5 bases). V lost 6 bases and J 1 base, leaving 9 bases between the germline ends. The CDR3 length is 14 residues. The CDR3 spells CASRPSGNTGELFF. The CDR3, as DNA: TGTGCCAGCAGGCCCAGCGGGAACACCGGGGAGCTGTTTTTT.

This clonotype was detected a few times. The chain links TRBV9 to TRBJ1-1; D perhaps matches TRBD1 (6 bases). Deletions cut 3 bases from V and 4 bases from J, with 13 bases between. Germline V gene lookup returns CDR1 SGDLS and CDR2 YYNGEE. The CDR3 is 14 residues long. CDR3 protein: CASSAEQGATEAFF. Written as DNA, the CDR3 is TGTGCCAGCAGCGCCGAACAGGGAGCCACTGAAGCTTTCTTT.

This clonotype has ten or more counts. This chain uses TRBV28 with TRBJ2-5; 7 bases line up with TRBD1. The CDR3 runs to 13 residues. Per the germline V gene, CDR1 is MDHEN and CDR2 is SYDVKM. V lost 7 bases and J lost 2; bases outside the gene matches: 4. CDR3: CASTWTGQETQYF. The CDR3 region has the DNA TGTGCCAGCACCTGGACAGGTCAAGAGACCCAGTACTTC.

A note on this clonotype: A read error may explain this, as a much larger clone is one base away. This chain joins TRBV6-2 or TRBV6-3 and TRBJ1-1, with TRBD1 matching 8 bases. CDR3 length: 14 amino acids. The germline CDR1 and CDR2 sequences are MNHEY and SVGEGT. In DNA, the CDR3 is TGTGCCGGCAGTTCGGCAGGGGGCCTCACTGAAGCTTTCTTT. Translated: CAGSSAGGLTEAFF.

The chain carries TRBV7-8 and TRBJ1-2, with 7 bases matching TRBD1. V dropped 5 bases and J dropped 3; count of bases not matched to a gene: 9. CDR3 length: 15 residues. The germline CDR1 and CDR2 sequences are SGHVS and FQNEAQ. The CDR3 DNA follows: TGTGCCAGCAGCGAACATAGGACAGGTCACTATGGCTACACCTTC. Translating it yields CASSEHRTGHYGYTF.

This clonotype was counted many times. The chain joins TRBV11-1 to TRBJ2-2; 8 bases agree with TRBD1. The germline CDR1 and CDR2 sequences are SGHAT and FQDESV (reference sequence). This CDR3 region has 16 residues. V lost 5 bases and J lost 4; bases outside the gene matches: 9. In DNA, the CDR3 is TGTGCCAGCAGCCCATTGGACAGGGCTGGCACCGGGGAGCTGTTTTTT. Its translation: CASSPLDRAGTGELFF.

In this sample, this clonotype turned up many times. V and J are TRBV6-5 and TRBJ1-2, with a weak D call TRBD1 (5 bases). The CDR3 runs 16 residues. CDR1 and CDR2 (germline): MNHEY, SVGAGI. Trimming took 2 bases from V and 2 from J, leaving 15 bases between them. The CDR3 spells CASSYPRGEGNYGYTF. The CDR3 DNA follows: TGTGCCAGCAGTTACCCGAGGGGAGAGGGAAACTATGGCTACACCTTC.

The chain uses TRBV28 and TRBJ2-7; D may be TRBD2 (5 bases). Trimming removed 1 base at V and 3 bases at J, with 16 bases between. The length of the CDR3 is 16 residues. The germline V gene encodes CDR1 MDHEN and CDR2 SYDVKM. CDR3 DNA: TGTGCCAGCAGTTTATTAACTTGGGTGAGCGGCTACGAGCAGTACTTC. Amino acid sequence: CASSLLTWVSGYEQYF.

This clonotype was recorded many times. This sequence joins TRBV6-1 and TRBJ1-2, with D unresolved. CDR1 and CDR2 (germline): MNHNS, SASEGT. The CDR3 extends over 15 amino acids. Trimming removed 4 bases from V and 5 bases from J, with 17 bases in between. The CDR3 bases are TGTGCCAGCAGTGGAAACCCTGGACGGGGTTATGGCTACACCTTC. Its translation: CASSGNPGRGYGYTF.

This clonotype was observed at least ten times. The chain has TRBV20-1 and TRBJ1-1, with 8 bases aligning to TRBD1. The V gene end was trimmed by 1 base and the J gene end by 3 bases; junction bases not matched to a gene: 4. Germline CDR1 and CDR2: DFQATT and SNEGSKA (reference sequence). There are 14 residues in the CDR3. As DNA, the CDR3 is TGCAGTGCTAGAGTGGTGACAGGGGACACTGAAGCTTTCTTT. Amino acid sequence: CSARVVTGDTEAFF.

The chain recombines TRBV11-3 with TRBJ2-5, with TRBD2 as a possible D gene (5 bases). In germline, CDR1 is SGHNT, CDR2 YENEEA. V shed 5 bases and J shed 8 bases, with 18 bases lying between them. The length of the CDR3 is 14 residues. The CDR3: CASSEPRTGSTQYF. In DNA, the CDR3 is TGTGCCAGCAGCGAACCCCGGACGGGGAGCACCCAGTACTTC.

V gene TRBV2 combines with J gene TRBJ1-1; D gene unclear. The germline CDR1 and CDR2 sequences are SNHLY and FYNNEI. V shed 8 bases and J shed 0 bases, with 10 bases lying between them. The CDR3 sequence is 13 residues long. The CDR3 nucleotides are TGTGCCAGCGGGCAAGTTTTGAACACTGAAGCTTTCTTT. It specifies CASGQVLNTEAFF.

Of note for this clonotype: This may arise from a read error, as a much more abundant clone is one base away. The rearrangement uses TRBV3-1 and TRBJ1-2; D perhaps matches TRBD1 (5 bases). Per germline, CDR1 LGHDT and CDR2 YNNKEL (reference sequence). The CDR3 contains 15 residues. CDR3 bases: TGTGCCAGCAGCCAAGATTCAGGGCTAAACTATGGCCACACCTTC. This sequence encodes CASSQDSGLNYGHTF.

This clonotype was picked up many times. The genes are TRBV5-1 and TRBJ2-5, with D hard to call. The CDR3 runs 14 residues. The germline gives CDR1 SGHRS, CDR2 YFSETQ. Trimming pared 0 bases from V and 2 bases from J, leaving 8 bases between. The DNA of the CDR3 is TGCGCCAGCAGCTTGGGACTCATGCAAGAGACCCAGTACTTC. Its translation: CASSLGLMQETQYF.

This clonotype was counted a few times. One base away lies a much larger clone, so this may be a sequencing read error. The gene calls are TRBV6-2 or TRBV6-3 and TRBJ1-2; weak D call: TRBD1 (5 bases). The CDR3 loop spans 12 amino acids. Germline CDR1 reads MNHEY; CDR2 reads SVGEGT. Trimming cost V 3 bases and J 10 bases, with 12 bases left between them. This CDR3 reads CASSYGAFDYTF. The CDR3 DNA sequence: TGTGCCAGCAGTTATGGGGCCTTTGACTACACCTTC.

This clonotype showed up many times. This chain links TRBV7-2 with TRBJ2-5, with D perhaps TRBD1 or TRBD2 (5 bases each). The CDR3 length is 15 residues. V lost 1 base and J 0 bases, leaving 9 bases between the germline ends. Germline-derived CDR1 and CDR2 are SGHTA and FQGNSA. The CDR3 DNA reads as TGTGCCAGCAGCTTAGGGGGGTCTAACCAAGAGACCCAGTACTTC. Translation gives CASSLGGSNQETQYF.

Worth noting for this clonotype: This may arise from a read error, as a much more abundant clone is one base away. The CDR3: CASSDQAGEQYF. The CDR3 DNA follows: TGTGCCAGCAGTGATCAGGCAGGCGAGCAGTACTTC. The genes are TRBV2 and TRBJ2-7; D gene unclear. The germline CDR1 and CDR2 sequences are SNHLY and FYNNEI. There are 12 residues in the CDR3. Trimming removed 3 bases at V and 6 bases at J, with 9 bases between.